These T cell receptor beta chains were read from a single sample in a study of T cells in lung cancer brain metastases. Using immunoSEQ multiplex PCR, the repertoire was profiled, and TCRdb retains in-frame clones only, with some absent. The profile shows some 590 clones, approximately 89% of them singletons. The sequencing sample was made of tumor tissue from a brain metastasis. The source of these receptors is a woman under 40 with non-small cell lung cancer that had spread to the brain. The CDR3 runs from the conserved cysteine through the conserved F or W. Each record gives: J gene, D gene, V gene, clone size, CDR3 DNA, CDR3 protein. A D gene is named only where the DNA matches it firmly. Some rows have no size entry. The others give once, few or many, or a class for an expanded clone.

j_gene: TRBJ1-1; d_gene: -; v_gene: TRBV29-1; abundance: -; CDR3nt: TGCAGCGGAGTGGGAGCGGGTGAAGCTTTCTTT; CDR3aa: CSGVGAGEAFF
j_gene: TRBJ1-4; d_gene: -; v_gene: TRBV4-1; abundance: once; CDR3nt: TGCGCCAGCAGAACGGGTCCGGGGGGGCGAGAAAAACTGTTTTTT; CDR3aa: CASRTGPGGREKLFF
j_gene: TRBJ1-5; d_gene: -; v_gene: TRBV30; abundance: -; CDR3nt: TGTGCCTGGAGTGTACGTTTCGGGCAGCCCCAGCATTTT; CDR3aa: CAWSVRFGQPQHF
j_gene: TRBJ1-1; d_gene: -; v_gene: TRBV5-1; abundance: -; CDR3nt: TGCGCCAGCAGCTTGGGACAGGTGAACACTGAAGCTTTCTTT; CDR3aa: CASSLGQVNTEAFF
j_gene: TRBJ2-7; d_gene: TRBD1; v_gene: TRBV27; abundance: -; CDR3nt: TGTGCCAGCAGCCCGCGACAGGGAACGCAGTACGAGCAGTACTTC; CDR3aa: CASSPRQGTQYEQYF
j_gene: TRBJ1-4; d_gene: -; v_gene: TRBV7-6; abundance: few; CDR3nt: TGTGCCAGCAGCTTAGAGGGAAAACTGTTTTTT; CDR3aa: CASSLEGKLFF
j_gene: TRBJ2-1; d_gene: -; v_gene: TRBV11-2; abundance: few; CDR3nt: TGTGCCAGCAGCTTAAGGGACCCCTCTGTATTGGATGAGCAGTTCTTC; CDR3aa: CASSLRDPSVLDEQFF
j_gene: TRBJ2-5; d_gene: TRBD2; v_gene: TRBV6-6; abundance: -; CDR3nt: TGTGCCAGCAGTTACTCCGGCGGGAGGGCCAAAGAGACCCAGTACTTC; CDR3aa: CASSYSGGRAKETQYF
j_gene: TRBJ2-5; d_gene: TRBD2; v_gene: TRBV5-6; abundance: -; CDR3nt: TGTGCCAGCAGCTTGTATAGCGGGGGTGAGACCCAGTACTTC; CDR3aa: CASSLYSGGETQYF
j_gene: TRBJ1-1; d_gene: -; v_gene: TRBV7-8; abundance: once; CDR3nt: TGTGCCAGCAGCCAAGCAGGGAACACTGAAGCTTTCTTT; CDR3aa: CASSQAGNTEAFF
j_gene: TRBJ2-5; d_gene: -; v_gene: TRBV9; abundance: -; CDR3nt: TGTGCCAGCAGCGTAGGACGGGAAGGCCTGGGGGAGACCCAGTACTTC; CDR3aa: CASSVGREGLGETQYF
j_gene: TRBJ2-1; d_gene: TRBD2; v_gene: TRBV7-8; abundance: -; CDR3nt: TGTGCCAGCAGCTCCCAAGCGGGAGGTAATACCTACAATGAGCAGTTCTTC; CDR3aa: CASSSQAGGNTYNEQFF
j_gene: TRBJ2-2; d_gene: -; v_gene: TRBV19; abundance: -; CDR3nt: TGTGCCAGTAGTATCCAGCCCAACACCGGGGAGCTGTTTTTT; CDR3aa: CASSIQPNTGELFF
j_gene: TRBJ2-1; d_gene: -; v_gene: TRBV7-8; abundance: -; CDR3nt: TGTGCCAGCAGCTCCCAAGTGGGAGGTAATACCTACAATGAGCAGTTCTTC; CDR3aa: CASSSQVGGNTYNEQFF
j_gene: TRBJ2-1; d_gene: TRBD1; v_gene: TRBV7-8; abundance: -; CDR3nt: TGTGCCAGCACCCACCAGGGACAGGGGTTCTCCAATGAGCAGTTCTTC; CDR3aa: CASTHQGQGFSNEQFF
j_gene: TRBJ2-6; d_gene: TRBD2; v_gene: TRBV6-1; abundance: -; CDR3nt: TGTGCCAGCAGTGAAGGACTAGCGGGAGTGTTTGGGGCCAACGTCCTGACTTTC; CDR3aa: CASSEGLAGVFGANVLTF
j_gene: TRBJ2-4; d_gene: TRBD2; v_gene: TRBV19; abundance: -; CDR3nt: TGTGCCAGTAGTATGACTAGCGGGAGTTACATTCAGTACTTC; CDR3aa: CASSMTSGSYIQYF
j_gene: TRBJ1-5; d_gene: TRBD1; v_gene: TRBV28; abundance: -; CDR3nt: TGTGCCAGCAGGCAGGGACAGGGTGGACAGCCCCAGCATTTT; CDR3aa: CASRQGQGGQPQHF
j_gene: TRBJ1-2; d_gene: -; v_gene: TRBV10-1; abundance: -; CDR3nt: TGCGTCAGTAGTGAGTCGGCAGGCGGTGGCTACACCTTC; CDR3aa: CVSSESAGGGYTF
j_gene: TRBJ2-1; d_gene: -; v_gene: TRBV5-1; abundance: -; CDR3nt: TGCGCCAGCAGCCTGGGGCCGCCGCCAAGTGGTGAGCAGTTCTTC; CDR3aa: CASSLGPPPSGEQFF
j_gene: TRBJ2-6; d_gene: TRBD2; v_gene: TRBV5-4; abundance: once; CDR3nt: TGTGCCAGCAGCTTGGCGGGAGGGAGCTACGTCCTGACTTTC; CDR3aa: CASSLAGGSYVLTF
j_gene: TRBJ1-2; d_gene: -; v_gene: TRBV19; abundance: -; CDR3nt: TGTGCCAGTGTTGAACCTAACTATGGCTACACCTTC; CDR3aa: CASVEPNYGYTF
j_gene: TRBJ2-1; d_gene: TRBD2; v_gene: TRBV9; abundance: -; CDR3nt: TGTGCCAGCAGCCTAACACCCGGAGGGACTAGCGGGGGGTACGAGCAGTTCTTC; CDR3aa: CASSLTPGGTSGGYEQFF